These T cell receptor beta chains were read from a single sample in a study of blood T cell repertoires in COVID-19. The protocol was immunoSEQ multiplex PCR, while the TCRdb copy is restricted to in-frame clones and leaves out a portion. Counted here are tens of thousands of clones, about 89% occurring once; the ten biggest clones make up 9.5% to 15%. The sequencing input was peripheral blood. The receptors derive from a man in his 70s with active or convalescent COVID-19. CDR3s include the opening cysteine and the closing phenylalanine or tryptophan. A D gene is named only where the DNA matches it firmly. The size entry is marked missing in some rows and otherwise reads once, few, many or a size class.

clone_size	d_call	v_call	j_call	cdr3_aa	cdr3_nt
once	.	TRBV18	TRBJ2-5	CASSPPWGRETQYF	TGTGCCAGCTCACCACCCTGGGGGCGAGAGACCCAGTACTTC
.	.	TRBV2	TRBJ2-1	CASSPYNEQFF	TGTGCCAGCAGTCCTTACAATGAGCAGTTCTTC
.	.	TRBV3-1/TRBV3-2	TRBJ1-5	CASSLTEGGQPQHF	TGTGCCAGCAGTTTAACCGAAGGAGGCCAGCCCCAGCATTTT
.	TRBD1	TRBV18	TRBJ2-7	CASSPRQGAGDEQYF	TGTGCCAGCTCACCAAGACAGGGGGCAGGAGACGAGCAGTACTTC
.	TRBD1	TRBV19	TRBJ1-1	CASRVTGTGFAFF	TGTGCCAGTAGGGTAACCGGGACAGGGTTCGCTTTCTTT
.	TRBD1	TRBV2	TRBJ1-1	CASRRTGTGAFF	TGTGCCAGCAGGAGGACAGGGACGGGAGCTTTCTTT
.	.	TRBV5-6	TRBJ2-7	CASSFLGESYEQYF	TGTGCCAGCAGCTTTTTAGGGGAATCCTACGAGCAGTACTTC
.	.	TRBV27	TRBJ1-1	CASSPSGSLEAFF	TGTGCCAGCAGCCCCTCAGGGTCACTGGAAGCTTTCTTT
.	.	TRBV4-1	TRBJ1-2	CASSLLTVSRGYTF	TGCGCCAGCAGCCTCTTGACAGTTTCAAGGGGCTACACCTTC
.	TRBD1	TRBV30	TRBJ1-6	CAWSVGQNDSPLHF	TGTGCCTGGAGTGTGGGACAGAATGATTCACCCCTCCACTTT